The 25 T cell receptor beta chains given below trace back to one sample, sequenced in a study of cytomegalovirus exposure and HLA in healthy donors. With 60 Vbeta and 13 Jbeta primers, the PCR was carried out. Here immunoSEQ multiplex PCR was the method, and the copy in TCRdb shows in-frame clones only, minus some. The data hold roughly 200,000 clones, with about 70% observed a single time. The sample comprised PBMCs. These TCRs come from a woman in her 30s in good health and CMV-seronegative.

The chain recombines TRBV29-1 with TRBJ1-1, with 8 nucleotides matching TRBD1. CDR3 length: 13 amino acids. The J segment lost 1 base and the V segment lost 7 bases, leaving 5 bases of the junction unmatched. CDR1 is SQVTM and CDR2 is ANQGSEA in the germline V gene. CDR3 protein: CSATGTGNTEAFF. The CDR3 DNA sequence: TGCAGCGCCACCGGGACAGGGAACACTGAAGCTTTCTTT.

This clone was seen only once. This rearrangement joins TRBV7-9 to TRBJ1-3, with D tentatively TRBD1 (5 bases). V was trimmed by 0 bases and J by 5 bases, leaving 14 bases between them. The CDR3 sequence is 16 residues long. Germline CDR1 and CDR2: SEHNR and FQNEAQ (reference sequence). The chain's CDR3 is CASSLANRRGRNTIYF. CDR3 sequence (DNA): TGTGCCAGCAGCTTAGCTAATAGAAGGGGCAGAAACACCATATATTTT.

J is TRBJ2-2 and V is TRBV9, with 10 bases identical to TRBD2. The CDR3 has 20 residues. Germline trimming cut 4 bases from V and 6 bases from J; bases unmatched to any gene: 21. The germline V gene encodes CDR1 SGDLS and CDR2 YYNGEE. The CDR3 protein is CASSPGGGSSGGRVAGELFF. DNA for the CDR3: TGTGCCAGCAGCCCCGGCGGGGGATCTAGCGGGGGCCGTGTCGCCGGGGAGCTGTTTTTT. Full variable domain (remainder filled in from reference TRBV9 and TRBJ2-2): DSGVTQTPKHLITATGQRVTLRCSPRSGDLSVYWYQQSLDQGLQFLIQYYNGEERAKGNILERFSAQQFPDLHSELNLSSLELGDSALYFCASSPGGGSSGGRVAGELFFGEGSRLTVL.

This clone was found once. V and J are TRBV5-1 and TRBJ1-5; possible D gene TRBD1, 6 bases. Germline CDR1 reads SGHRS; CDR2 reads YFSETQ. The V end was cut by 0 bases, the J end by 4 bases, with 11 bases between. CDR3 size: 15 residues. CDR3 coding DNA: TGCGCCAGCAGCTTGGGGGACACGGGGAATCAGCCCCAGCATTTT. It specifies CASSLGDTGNQPQHF.

The V gene is TRBV2, the J gene TRBJ2-3, with a possible D match to TRBD2 (6 bases). The V gene's germline CDR1 is SNHLY and CDR2 FYNNEI. This CDR3 spans 15 amino acids. Trimming pared 6 bases from V and 9 bases from J, leaving 22 bases between. CDR3 protein: CASSDSPTRSNTQYF. In nucleotides, the CDR3 is TGTGCCAGCAGCGATTCACCGACTAGATCCAACACGCAGTATTTT.

The chain employs TRBV11-1 and TRBJ2-7; TRBD2 aligns across 7 bases. The germline CDR1 and CDR2 sequences are SGHAT and FQDESV (reference sequence). The CDR3 contains 14 residues. V dropped 5 bases and J dropped 5; count of bases not matched to a gene: 9. CDR3 coding DNA: TGTGCCAGCAGCCGAAGAGGACGGGAGGACGAGCAGTACTTC. It encodes CASSRRGREDEQYF.

This clone was detected once. V is TRBV5-4 and J is TRBJ2-1, with 8 bases that match TRBD1. V was clipped by 0 bases and J by 4 bases; unmatched bases: 3. CDR1 and CDR2 from the germline V gene are SGHNT and YYREEE (reference sequence). CDR3 length equals 15 residues. CDR3 DNA: TGTGCCAGCAGCTTGGACAGGGGGATTTACAATGAGCAGTTCTTC. Protein sequence: CASSLDRGIYNEQFF.

This clone was counted once. This sequence joins TRBV4-2 and TRBJ2-3; 7 bases are shared with TRBD2. The V gene end was trimmed by 3 bases and the J gene end by 2 bases; junction bases not matched to a gene: 8. This CDR3 is built from 16 residues. Per germline, CDR1 LGHNA and CDR2 YNFKEQ. The CDR3 nucleotides are TGTGCCAGCAGCCAGAAGAGCGGGGTACTCACAGATACGCAGTATTTT. It is translated as CASSQKSGVLTDTQYF.

The rearrangement uses TRBV10-1 and TRBJ2-7; 9 bases agree with TRBD1. Looked up from germline, CDR1 is WNHNN and CDR2 is SYGVQD (reference sequence). This CDR3 contains 13 residues. V lost 7 bases to trimming and J lost 5 bases; unmatched junction nucleotides: 6. DNA for the CDR3: TGCGCCAGCACGGGGACAGGGCTCGACGAGCAGTACTTC. This gives the protein CASTGTGLDEQYF.

The table lists this clone with a count of one. The chain combines TRBV5-1 with TRBJ2-5; 8 bases are shared with TRBD1. With V trimmed by 0 bases and J by 3 bases, 7 bases remained unmatched. CDR3 length: 16 residues. Per germline, CDR1 SGHRS and CDR2 YFSETQ. The CDR3 loop is CASSLGDRSWEETQYF. The DNA for the CDR3 is TGCGCCAGCAGCTTGGGGGACAGGTCTTGGGAAGAGACCCAGTACTTC. Combining the CDR3 with reference TRBV5-1 and TRBJ2-5 gives the whole variable domain KAGVTQTPRYLIKTRGQQVTLSCSPISGHRSVSWYQQTPGQGLQFLFEYFSETQRNKGNFPGRFSGRQFSNSRSEMNVSTLELGDSALYLCASSLGDRSWEETQYFGPGTRLLVL.

CDR3 bases: TGTGCCAGCAGCTTGCAGGATGAGCAGTTCTTC. It codes for CASSLQDEQFF. The genes are TRBV7-6 and TRBJ2-1; D unclear. CDR3 length: 11 residues. V was shortened by 3 bases and J by 8 bases, with 5 bases between the two germline ends. The germline CDR1 and CDR2 sequences are SGHVS and FNYEAQ.

DNA of the CDR3: TGTGCCAGCAGCCAAGATGTAACGGGGGATCAGCCCCAGCATTTT. Protein: CASSQDVTGDQPQHF. This chain joins TRBV4-2 and TRBJ1-5, with D perhaps matching TRBD1 (5 bases). V dropped 0 bases and J dropped 5 bases, with 11 bases sitting between them. This CDR3 has 15 residues. The germline V gene has CDR1 LGHNA and CDR2 YNFKEQ.

V gene TRBV19 combines with J gene TRBJ2-1, with D maybe TRBD2 (6 bases). Trimming took off 7 bases at V and 6 bases at J, with 25 bases between the two ends. Germline-derived CDR1 and CDR2 are LNHDA and SQIVND (reference sequence). The CDR3 totals 17 residues. The CDR3 region has the DNA TGTGCCAGTACCCCGGAGGGGTCTCTAGGCGTGTTCAATGAGCAGTTCTTC. Protein: CASTPEGSLGVFNEQFF.

The chain recombines TRBV27 with TRBJ2-1; D is uncertain. This CDR3 comprises 15 residues. V dropped 6 bases and J dropped 8 bases, with 20 bases sitting between them. The germline V gene encodes CDR1 MNHEY and CDR2 SMNVEV (reference sequence). CDR3 residues: CASSPPAYSLDEQFF. For the CDR3, the DNA is TGTGCCAGCAGCCCACCCGCGTACTCGTTAGATGAGCAGTTCTTC.

This sequence joins TRBV6-5 and TRBJ2-1; tentatively, D is TRBD1 (5 bases). The CDR3 is 16 residues long. Trimming removed 4 bases from V and 0 bases from J, with 13 bases in between. CDR1 is MNHEY and CDR2 is SVGAGI in the germline V gene. CDR3 sequence (DNA): TGTGCCAGCAGTTCCCCGGCAGGGTTCTCCTACAATGAGCAGTTCTTC. Its protein is CASSSPAGFSYNEQFF.

V is TRBV5-8 and J is TRBJ1-1, with 12 bases that match TRBD1. Trimming cost V 3 bases and J 4 bases; bases outside gene matches: 7. CDR1 is SGHTS, CDR2 YDEGEE, per germline. The CDR3 has 16 residues. CDR3 sequence reads: CASSSEGQGAFTEAFF. The CDR3 region has the DNA TGTGCCAGCAGCTCTGAGGGACAGGGGGCTTTCACTGAAGCTTTCTTT.

The gene calls are TRBV29-1 and TRBJ2-2, with 11 positions matching TRBD1. Germline loops: CDR1 SQVTM, CDR2 ANQGSEA. Trimming cost V 4 bases and J 7 bases; bases outside gene matches: 11. The CDR3 is 16 residues long. The CDR3: CSVVWPGQGVSGELFF. CDR3 nucleotide sequence: TGCAGCGTTGTATGGCCGGGACAGGGGGTTAGCGGGGAGCTGTTTTTT.

The chain joins TRBV5-1 to TRBJ1-2; 10 bases agree with TRBD1. The CDR3 is 14 residues long. The V gene's germline CDR1 is SGHRS and CDR2 YFSETQ. After removal of 4 bases from V and 4 bases from J, the junction contained 4 bases not matched to a gene. In DNA, the CDR3 is TGCGCCAGCAGCGGGGGACAGGGGCCCTATGGCTACACCTTC. It codes for CASSGGQGPYGYTF.

This clone is a singleton in its sample. The rearrangement uses TRBV5-1 and TRBJ2-2, with 9 bases fitting TRBD1. This CDR3 is 16 amino acids long. V lost 1 base to trimming and J lost 5 bases; unmatched junction nucleotides: 6. Germline CDR1 is SGHRS and CDR2 is YFSETQ. As DNA, the CDR3 is TGCGCCAGCAGCTTGACGGGACAGGGAAATACCGGGGAGCTGTTTTTT. Translating gives CASSLTGQGNTGELFF.

The CDR3 sequence is CAISEYRGGDQPQHF. CDR3 nucleotides: TGTGCCATCAGTGAGTACAGGGGGGGTGATCAGCCCCAGCATTTT. The rearrangement uses TRBV10-3 and TRBJ1-5; TRBD1 aligns across 8 bases. CDR3 length: 15 residues. J gave up 5 bases and V 1 base, and 4 bases lay outside the gene matches. Germline CDR1 and CDR2: ENHRY and SYGVKD.

The chain employs TRBV19 and TRBJ2-1; the match to TRBD1 covers 9 bases. Germline loops: CDR1 LNHDA, CDR2 SQIVND (reference sequence). The V segment lost 7 bases and the J segment 7 bases; nucleotides outside the gene matches: 11. There are 15 residues in the CDR3. CDR3 DNA: TGTGCCAGTACCCGGGGGCACAGGGGGCTTAATGAGCAGTTCTTC. This translates into CASTRGHRGLNEQFF.

This clone was detected a few times. This chain joins TRBV4-1 and TRBJ2-3; 7 bases agree with TRBD1. The CDR3 runs to 14 residues. From germline, CDR1 is MGHRA and CDR2 YSYEKL. The J segment lost 6 bases and the V segment lost 8 bases, leaving 11 bases of the junction unmatched. The CDR3 coding sequence is TGCGCCAGCGGTGACAGGGAATCTTCGGATACGCAGTATTTT. It is translated as CASGDRESSDTQYF.

The rearrangement uses TRBV11-2 and TRBJ1-5; D possibly corresponds to TRBD1 (5 bases). CDR3 length: 15 amino acids. Trimming pared 3 bases from V and 2 bases from J, leaving 11 bases between. Germline CDR1 SGHAT, CDR2 FQNNGV. The CDR3, as DNA: TGTGCCAGCAGCTTCAGGGATACAGGCAATCAGCCCCAGCATTTT. Its translation: CASSFRDTGNQPQHF.

This chain joins TRBV11-2 and TRBJ1-3, with no clear D. The germline gives CDR1 SGHAT, CDR2 FQNNGV. V was clipped by 2 bases and J by 2 bases, with 7 bases between them. This CDR3 spans 14 amino acids. CDR3 in amino acids: CASSLLRAGNTIYF. The CDR3 DNA follows: TGTGCCAGCAGCTTACTAAGAGCTGGAAACACCATATATTTT.

This chain joins TRBV18 and TRBJ1-6; the D is unclear. V was shortened by 2 bases and J by 8 bases, with 10 bases between the two germline ends. CDR1 is KGHSH, CDR2 LQKENI, per germline. The CDR3 loop spans 14 amino acids. CDR3 nucleotides: TGTGCCAGCTCACCAGGTCTACTGGATTCACCCCTCCACTTT. Translated, it gives CASSPGLLDSPLHF.